This TCR beta chain emerged from a study of shared clonotypes between healthy human individuals. Overall study results and limits: Naive subsets tended to show greater estimated richness than memory subsets. With a handful of donors compared, around 5% of naive CD4 clonotypes were shared.

Remarks on this clone: Its antigen remains unknown.

Several immunoSEQ plates held equal portions of the genomic DNA taken from each subset. The repertoire was sequenced with immunoSEQ multiplex PCR; TCRdb's copy has only in-frame clones and lacks some. The sample lists 2 million to 2.5 million clones, more than 90% occurring once. Naive CD45RA+ and memory CD45RA-negative subsets were split from CD4+ cells. The sample consisted of naive CD4+ T cells sorted from blood. The subset was: CD45RA+ positively selected. This clonotype originated in a man in his late teens or twenties in good health.

In DNA, the CDR3 is TGTGCTAGTGGTTTGGTAAGCAGTAGAGAAGCTTTCTTT. This sequence encodes CASGLVSSREAFF. V is TRBV12-5 and J is TRBJ1-1; no definite D call. This CDR3 is built from 13 residues. V gave up 0 bases and J gave up 8 bases, with 10 bases separating them. CDR1 and CDR2 (germline): LGHNT, FRNRAP.